Presented here are 23 T cell receptor beta chains from one specimen sequenced in a study of early T cells in non-severe SARS-CoV-2 infection. TCRdb reprocessed the 5' RACE reads with MiXCR, giving one entry per CDR3 protein. The table lists 65,000 to 85,000 distinct CDR3 sequences, around 15% of them singletons. Sequencing was performed on whole blood. These receptors all stem from an adult who was a healthcare worker with PCR-confirmed SARS-CoV-2 infection or an uninfected control (not recorded which).

This clonotype occurred a few times. The chain links TRBV4-1 to TRBJ2-7; 9 bases agree with TRBD2. Trimming took 1 base from V and 3 from J; bases not matched to a gene: 1. The CDR3 covers 14 residues. Germline CDR1 and CDR2: MGHRA and YSYEKL. This CDR3 reads CASSQVAGDYEQYF. The DNA of the CDR3 is TGCGCCAGCAGCCAAGTAGCGGGGGACTACGAGCAGTACTTC.

V and J are TRBV29-1 and TRBJ2-7; 7 nucleotides match TRBD1. The CDR3 totals 14 residues. The germline V gene has CDR1 SQVTM and CDR2 ANQGSEA. The trim removed 3 bases at V and 0 bases at J, leaving 5 bases unmatched. The CDR3 protein is CSVEARDSSYEQYF. Written as DNA, the CDR3 is TGCAGCGTTGAGGCCCGGGACAGCTCCTACGAGCAGTACTTC.

This rearrangement joins TRBV6-5 to TRBJ2-7; 11 bases agree with TRBD1. The CDR3 loop spans 15 amino acids. Trimming removed 2 bases from V and 2 bases from J; junction bases left unmatched: 2. Germline V gene lookup returns CDR1 MNHEY and CDR2 SVGAGI. The CDR3 DNA sequence: TGTGCCAGCAGTTACGGGACAGGGGGTCCCTACGAGCAGTACTTC. As protein: CASSYGTGGPYEQYF.

This clonotype was recorded at least ten times. The CDR3 loop reads CASSVGGGRRSGNTIYF. For the CDR3, the DNA is TGTGCCAGCAGCGTAGGTGGAGGGCGTAGATCTGGAAACACCATATATTTT. V gene TRBV9 combines with J gene TRBJ1-3; D remains ambiguous. Germline V gene sequence: CDR1 SGDLS, CDR2 YYNGEE. This CDR3 region has 17 residues. The ends were cut back, 0 bases at V and 1 base at J, with 14 bases in the middle.

The J gene is TRBJ2-7, the V gene TRBV29-1, with TRBD1 identical over 7 bases. The CDR3 is 15 residues long. The J segment lost 5 bases and the V segment lost 0 bases, leaving 10 bases of the junction unmatched. Germline V CDR1 and CDR2: SQVTM, ANQGSEA. The CDR3 sequence: CSVEDRGGRGNEQYF. Here the CDR3 DNA reads TGCAGCGTTGAAGATCGAGGGGGCCGCGGCAACGAGCAGTACTTC.

This clonotype has more than one count but fewer than ten. The chain recombines TRBV5-1 with TRBJ1-1; D may be TRBD1 (6 bases). Per the germline V gene, CDR1 is SGHRS and CDR2 is YFSETQ. Deletions cut 0 bases from V and 9 bases from J, with 9 bases between. CDR3 length equals 12 residues. In nucleotides, the CDR3 is TGCGCCAGCAGCTTGGATGGGGACAAAGCTTTCTTT. Translation gives CASSLDGDKAFF.

This clonotype was detected many times. The rearrangement uses TRBV6-2 or TRBV6-3 and TRBJ2-2, with TRBD2 matching 7 bases. Germline V lookup: CDR1 MNHEY, CDR2 SVGEGT. The CDR3 loop spans 16 amino acids. The J segment lost 4 bases and the V segment lost 0 bases, leaving 5 bases of the junction unmatched. CDR3 region: CASSYSPPSGTGELFF. The CDR3 DNA reads as TGTGCCAGCAGTTACTCCCCCCCTAGCGGCACCGGGGAGCTGTTTTTT.

This clonotype was counted ten times or more. The chain couples TRBV29-1 to TRBJ1-1, with 10 bases that match TRBD1. V trimming: 4 bases; J trimming: 3 bases; junction bases outside the gene matches: 5. The CDR3 is 14 amino acids. Germline CDR1 SQVTM, CDR2 ANQGSEA. The CDR3 loop reads CSVGGQGMYTEAFF. In DNA, the CDR3 is TGCAGCGTTGGGGGACAGGGGATGTACACTGAAGCTTTCTTT.

Many counts were recorded for this clonotype. The chain carries TRBV12-3 or TRBV12-4 and TRBJ1-1, with 10 nucleotides matching TRBD1. V shed 6 bases, J shed 2 bases, and the junction held 6 bases outside the gene matches. CDR3 length: 15 amino acids. CDR3 bases: TGTGCCAGCAGACTCCGACAGGGGGCTAACACTGAAGCTTTCTTT. Its protein is CASRLRQGANTEAFF.

This clonotype has only a few counts. The rearrangement links TRBV3-1 to TRBJ1-1, with 8 bases that match TRBD1. This CDR3 has 13 residues. CDR1 is LGHDT and CDR2 is YNNKEL in the germline V gene (reference sequence). V gave up 3 bases and J gave up 7 bases; unmatched junction bases: 4. CDR3 region: CASSQATGGEAFF. Written as DNA, the CDR3 is TGTGCCAGCAGCCAGGCAACAGGGGGTGAAGCTTTCTTT. The entire variable domain, with the rest obtained from reference TRBV3-1 and TRBJ1-1, is as follows: DTAVSQTPKYLVTQMGNDKSIKCEQNLGHDTMYWYKQDSKKFLKIMFSYNNKELIINETVPNRFSPKSPDKAHLNLHINSLELGDSAVYFCASSQATGGEAFFGQGTRLTVV.

Only a few counts were recorded for this clonotype. J is TRBJ1-4 and V is TRBV6-5, with D possibly matching TRBD1 (5 bases). Per the germline V gene, CDR1 is MNHEY and CDR2 is SVGAGI. The germline V and J ends were trimmed by 4 bases and 8 bases, with 11 bases remaining between them. This CDR3 region has 13 residues. CDR3 sequence (DNA): TGTGCCAGCAGTTTGACAGTCGGGGAAAAACTGTTTTTT. Translation: CASSLTVGEKLFF.

The sample holds many counts of this clonotype. The chain has TRBV4-1 and TRBJ2-3, with D hard to call. In germline, CDR1 is MGHRA, CDR2 YSYEKL. The CDR3 runs 15 residues. The V end was cut by 0 bases, the J end by 0 bases, with 7 bases between. The CDR3 DNA sequence: TGCGCCAGCAGCCAAGAAATTAGTAGCACAGATACGCAGTATTTT. Amino acids: CASSQEISSTDTQYF.

The rearrangement joins TRBV5-6 to TRBJ1-1; possible D gene TRBD1, 5 bases. The V and J ends lost 5 bases and 2 bases respectively, with 10 bases between them. Germline values: CDR1 SGHDT, CDR2 YYEEEE. This CDR3 has 13 amino acids. The CDR3 here is CASSWDFNTEAFF. CDR3 DNA: TGTGCCAGCAGTTGGGACTTCAACACTGAAGCTTTCTTT.

This clonotype was seen only a few times. Compared with germline, one end of the junction differs, possibly owing to a read error. The rearrangement joins TRBV9 to TRBJ2-3; 9 bases map to TRBD2. Germline CDR1 is SGDLS and CDR2 is YYNGEE. The CDR3 consists of 16 residues. Here the CDR3 reads CASSRLGTSSTDTQYF. CDR3 DNA: TGTGCCAGCAGCCGCCTAGGGACTAGCAGCACGGATACGCAGTATTTT.

V is TRBV7-2 and J is TRBJ2-7, with no clear D. This CDR3 is 12 amino acids long. V lost 1 base, J lost 7 bases, and 8 bases lay in between. Germline V gene lookup returns CDR1 SGHTA and CDR2 FQGNSA. The CDR3 DNA sequence: TGTGCCAGCAGCTTAGTCCCTCGGGAGCAGTACTTC. This sequence encodes CASSLVPREQYF.

There are a few counts of this clonotype. The rearrangement links TRBV29-1 to TRBJ2-7, with a tentative D call TRBD2 (6 bases). V gave up 3 bases and J gave up 6 bases, with 18 bases separating them. This CDR3 spans 14 amino acids. Germline loops: CDR1 SQVTM, CDR2 ANQGSEA. This chain's CDR3 is CSVDGGISAGEQYF. The CDR3 nucleotides read TGCAGCGTTGATGGAGGGATCAGCGCCGGCGAGCAGTACTTC.

The chain links TRBV29-1 to TRBJ2-3, with 9 bases fitting TRBD1. The V and J ends lost 0 bases and 7 bases, in that order; junction bases with no gene match: 8. This CDR3 has 15 residues. Germline CDR1 is SQVTM and CDR2 is ANQGSEA. In DNA form, the CDR3 reads TGCAGCGTTGAAGATGGGGACAGGGCTACGTATACGCAGTATTTT. Its protein is CSVEDGDRATYTQYF.

This chain links TRBV19 with TRBJ1-6; D is undetermined. V was shortened by 5 bases and J by 0 bases, with 14 bases between the two germline ends. The CDR3 is 17 residues long. Germline values: CDR1 LNHDA, CDR2 SQIVND (reference sequence). This chain's CDR3 is CASSLTRPGSYNSPLHF. CDR3 bases: TGTGCCAGTAGTCTGACACGGCCGGGCTCCTATAATTCACCCCTCCACTTT. The whole variable domain, filled in from reference TRBV19 and TRBJ1-6, reads DGGITQSPKYLFRKEGQNVTLSCEQNLNHDAMYWYRQDPGQGLRLIYYSQIVNDFQKGDIAEGYSVSREKKESFPLTVTSAQKNPTAFYLCASSLTRPGSYNSPLHFGNGTRLTVT.

The chain couples TRBV6-5 to TRBJ2-7; no firm D call. The CDR3 spans 15 residues. V dropped 0 bases and J dropped 0 bases, with 9 bases sitting between them. Germline V lookup: CDR1 MNHEY, CDR2 SVGAGI. CDR3 nucleotides: TGTGCCAGCAGTTACTCCGGCAGGAGCTCCTACGAGCAGTACTTC. It encodes CASSYSGRSSYEQYF.

This clonotype has just a few counts. CDR3 sequence: CSAGSSRGPTYEQYF. For the CDR3, the DNA is TGCAGTGCTGGATCCTCGCGGGGACCCACCTACGAGCAGTACTTC. The chain is built from TRBV20-1 and TRBJ2-7; TRBD2 might be the D (6 bases). This CDR3 spans 15 amino acids. Germline values: CDR1 DFQATT, CDR2 SNEGSKA (reference sequence). V shed 5 bases and J shed 2 bases, with 19 bases lying between them.

The gene calls are TRBV19 and TRBJ1-3; D is unclear. Per germline, CDR1 LNHDA and CDR2 SQIVND (reference sequence). The CDR3 has 17 residues. The V gene lost 3 bases and the J gene lost 0 bases, with 15 bases spanning the gap. For the CDR3, the DNA is TGTGCCAGTAGTATTTTTGGCACTCCCAGCTCTGGAAACACCATATATTTT. The encoded protein is CASSIFGTPSSGNTIYF.

This clonotype showed up many times. The CDR3 nucleotides are TGTGCCAGCAGCGGCCAAGGGGCTGGGGCCAACGTCCTGACTTTC. Protein: CASSGQGAGANVLTF. This chain uses TRBV28 with TRBJ2-6; possible D gene TRBD1, 5 bases. With 6 bases removed from V and 2 bases from J, the gap between germline ends came to 11 bases. The CDR3 sequence is 15 residues long. In germline, CDR1 is MDHEN, CDR2 SYDVKM.

This sequence joins TRBV7-9 and TRBJ2-3, with D tentatively TRBD1 or TRBD2 (5 bases each). Germline V gene sequence: CDR1 SEHNR, CDR2 FQNEAQ (reference sequence). V was clipped by 6 bases and J by 0 bases, with 10 bases between them. CDR3 length equals 14 residues. The DNA for the CDR3 is TGTGCCAGCAGGACGGGACGGAGCACAGATACGCAGTATTTT. It translates to CASRTGRSTDTQYF.